The clone carrying this T cell receptor (beta chain) occurred once. Its matching antigen is unknown. Generated by immunoSEQ multiplex PCR, the TCRdb table keeps only in-frame clones and is missing some. Of 120,000 or so clones listed, around 93% are singletons. This record belongs to a study of T cell responses to AZD1222 COVID-19 vaccine. CDR3 length: 12 residues. V dropped 2 bases and J dropped 6 bases, with 7 bases sitting between them. Germline values: CDR1 SEHNR, CDR2 FQNEAQ (reference sequence). Findings of the study overall: Samples come after the peak T cell response, not at day 14.

The sample consisted of peripheral blood, taken on day 0 of AZD1222 vaccination. The sequence was collected from an adult in good health. J is TRBJ1-2 and V is TRBV7-9, with D unresolved. The CDR3 DNA reads as TGTGCCAGCAGCTTACGATGGGATGGCTACACCTTC. Translating gives CASSLRWDGYTF. The entire variable domain, with the rest obtained from reference TRBV7-9 and TRBJ1-2, is as follows: DTGVSQNPRHKITKRGQNVTFRCDPISEHNRLYWYRQTLGQGPEFLTYFQNEAQLEKSRLLSDRFSAERPKGSFSTLEIQRTEQGDSAMYLCASSLRWDGYTFGSGTRLTVV.